Listed here are 3 T cell receptor beta chains from one sample, sequenced in a study of human T cells and chemical hapten exposure. Time point in this sample: pre-sensitization, week 0. Treatment noted: therapeutic diphenylcyclopropenone sensitization with weekly scalp DPC. TCRdb reprocessed the RACE reads via MiXCR and lists one record per CDR3 protein. The table shows nearly 110,000 distinct CDR3 sequences, with roughly 12% occurring only once. The sequencing used whole blood, collected in connection with sensitization to the hapten diphenylcyclopropenone (DPC). These receptors all come from a woman between 45 and 65 years old with alopecia areata. Some clones in this sample may be carry-over from other donors' samples.

This clonotype has a handful of counts. The chain couples TRBV29-1 to TRBJ2-1, with 15 bases aligning to TRBD2. Germline V CDR1 and CDR2: SQVTM, ANQGSEA. CDR3 length: 16 amino acids. Trimming at V came to 5 bases and at J to 7 bases, leaving 9 bases not matched to a gene. CDR3 DNA sequence: TGCAGCGTTTCATGGACTAGCGGGGGGGCGAAGAATGAGCAGTTCTTC. This sequence encodes CSVSWTSGGAKNEQFF.

This clonotype turned up a few times. This rearrangement joins TRBV7-2 to TRBJ2-5; D is possibly TRBD1 (5 bases). Trimming took 6 bases from V and 0 from J, leaving 14 bases between them. CDR3 length: 15 residues. Per the germline V gene, CDR1 is SGHTA and CDR2 is FQGNSA. The CDR3 bases are TGTGCCAGCAGTCAAAACGCAGGGAACCAAGAGACCCAGTACTTC. As protein: CASSQNAGNQETQYF.

This clonotype was seen repeatedly, ten times or more. The V call is TRBV20-1, the J call TRBJ2-7; D tentatively fits TRBD1 or TRBD2 (5 bases each). CDR3 length equals 13 residues. V dropped 3 bases and J dropped 3 bases, with 12 bases sitting between them. CDR1 is DFQATT and CDR2 is SNEGSKA in the germline V gene (reference sequence). The CDR3 DNA is TGCAGTGCTAGGGGGAGAGGGGACTACGAGCAGTACTTC. It is translated as CSARGRGDYEQYF.